The next 24 T cell receptor beta chains were all read from a single sample in a study of cytomegalovirus exposure and HLA in healthy donors. A multiplex PCR was run with 60 Vbeta primers and 13 Jbeta primers. Sequenced by immunoSEQ multiplex PCR; TCRdb stores in-frame clones only, minus some. Its listing shows some 200,000 clones. Sequenced material: PBMCs. These receptors all come from a woman aged 18-29 years in good health and CMV-seropositive.

This chain uses TRBV6-5 with TRBJ1-5, with no clear D. The V and J ends lost 5 bases and 3 bases respectively, with 11 bases between them. The germline gives CDR1 MNHEY, CDR2 SVGAGI. The CDR3 extends over 14 amino acids. CDR3 residues: CASSEVIYNQPQHF. CDR3 in DNA: TGTGCCAGCAGTGAAGTGATCTACAATCAGCCCCAGCATTTT.

V and J are TRBV11-1 and TRBJ1-1; 9 bases map to TRBD1. The CDR3 has 15 amino acids. Germline V gives CDR1 SGHAT, CDR2 FQDESV (reference sequence). Losses at the gene ends were 5 bases for V and 1 base for J; bases not matched to a gene: 5. For the CDR3, the DNA is TGTGCCAGCAGCGAAGGACAGGGGCAGAACACTGAAGCTTTCTTT. Translated: CASSEGQGQNTEAFF.

The chain carries TRBV18 and TRBJ2-5; tentatively, D is TRBD2 (5 bases). The length of the CDR3 is 14 residues. Germline assignment: CDR1 KGHSH and CDR2 LQKENI. The V end was cut by 6 bases, the J end by 1 base, with 12 bases between. CDR3 protein: CASSLGATQETQYF. The CDR3, as DNA: TGTGCCAGCTCCCTGGGAGCGACCCAAGAGACCCAGTACTTC.

The gene calls are TRBV11-3 and TRBJ2-7, with 7 bases lining up with TRBD1. Germline trimming cut 5 bases from V and 6 bases from J; bases unmatched to any gene: 7. Germline values: CDR1 SGHNT, CDR2 YENEEA. This CDR3 is built from 13 residues. CDR3 region: CASSIRQGGEQYF. The CDR3 DNA follows: TGTGCCAGCAGCATACGACAGGGCGGCGAGCAGTACTTC.

This chain joins TRBV2 and TRBJ2-5, with 7 bases matching TRBD2. The CDR3 runs 16 residues. The germline CDR1 and CDR2 sequences are SNHLY and FYNNEI. With 6 bases clipped from V and 5 bases from J, the junction kept 15 bases outside the gene matches. The CDR3 loop reads CASRGGRAGAAETQYF. The DNA for the CDR3 is TGTGCCAGCAGGGGGGGAAGGGCGGGAGCGGCGGAGACCCAGTACTTC.

V usage is TRBV6-6 and J usage is TRBJ1-1; D uncertain. Trimming shortened V by 0 bases and J by 1 base, and 6 bases separated the two germline ends. The CDR3 totals 14 residues. The germline CDR1 and CDR2 sequences are MNHNY and SVGAGI (reference sequence). DNA of the CDR3: TGTGCCAGCAGTTACTCCGAGGGGAACACTGAAGCTTTCTTT. Translated: CASSYSEGNTEAFF.

The V gene is TRBV28, the J gene TRBJ1-2, with 9 positions matching TRBD1. The CDR3 loop spans 14 amino acids. Germline loops: CDR1 MDHEN, CDR2 SYDVKM. The V and J ends lost 3 bases and 5 bases, in that order; junction bases with no gene match: 4. The CDR3 here is CASSFRDRDYGYTF. In DNA form, the CDR3 reads TGTGCCAGCAGTTTTCGGGACAGGGATTATGGCTACACCTTC.

The chain has TRBV5-4 and TRBJ1-2, with TRBD1 matching over 12 bases. Germline V CDR1 and CDR2: SGHNT, YYREEE (reference sequence). The CDR3 is 14 residues long. J lost 8 bases, V lost 4 bases, and 6 bases had no gene match. DNA of the CDR3: TGTGCCAGCAGCGCTAGGGACAGGGGGCGAGGCTACACCTTC. It encodes CASSARDRGRGYTF.

The genes are TRBV7-9 and TRBJ2-4; D might be TRBD1 (6 bases). V lost 1 base and J 6 bases, leaving 13 bases between the germline ends. This CDR3 region has 15 residues. Germline CDR1 SEHNR, CDR2 FQNEAQ (reference sequence). The CDR3 coding sequence is TGTGCCAGCAGCTTAGTATGGACAGAGGGAAACATTCAGTACTTC. Translated: CASSLVWTEGNIQYF. Drawing the rest from reference TRBV7-9 and TRBJ2-4, the complete variable domain is DTGVSQNPRHKITKRGQNVTFRCDPISEHNRLYWYRQTLGQGPEFLTYFQNEAQLEKSRLLSDRFSAERPKGSFSTLEIQRTEQGDSAMYLCASSLVWTEGNIQYFGAGTRLSVL.

J is TRBJ2-2 and V is TRBV12-5, with D possibly matching TRBD2 (5 bases). The germline V gene has CDR1 LGHNT and CDR2 FRNRAP. This CDR3 comprises 13 residues. V was shortened by 7 bases and J by 6 bases, with 12 bases between the two germline ends. The CDR3 coding sequence is TGTGCTAGTGTCCGAGAGGGTTCCGGGGAGCTGTTTTTT. Amino acids: CASVREGSGELFF.

The rearrangement uses TRBV14 and TRBJ2-5; D possibly corresponds to TRBD1 (6 bases). There are 12 residues in the CDR3. V lost 4 bases and J 4 bases, leaving 7 bases between the germline ends. Germline CDR1 and CDR2: SGHDN and FVKESK. The CDR3 DNA sequence: TGTGCCAGCAGCCGAGGGGGAGAGACCCAGTACTTC. Protein sequence: CASSRGGETQYF.

V is TRBV6-1 and J is TRBJ2-2; 7 bases fit TRBD1. The CDR3 spans 15 residues. Germline V CDR1 and CDR2: MNHNS, SASEGT. V shed 5 bases, J shed 0 bases, and the junction held 3 bases outside the gene matches. The chain's CDR3 is CASSRDSPNTGELFF. CDR3 sequence (DNA): TGTGCCAGCAGTCGGGACAGCCCGAACACCGGGGAGCTGTTTTTT.

The chain uses TRBV2 and TRBJ2-7, with TRBD2 matching 12 bases. The V gene's germline CDR1 is SNHLY and CDR2 FYNNEI. This CDR3 has 16 residues. Germline trimming cut 5 bases from V and 3 bases from J; bases unmatched to any gene: 8. This CDR3 reads CASSPLLAGGNYEQYF. The CDR3 DNA sequence: TGTGCCAGCAGTCCTCTTCTAGCGGGAGGGAACTACGAGCAGTACTTC.

V gene TRBV5-6 combines with J gene TRBJ1-1; a possible D gene is TRBD1 (6 bases). The CDR3 runs 14 residues. Germline CDR1 and CDR2: SGHDT and YYEEEE. Trimming left V 1 base short and J 1 base short, with 8 bases between. The CDR3 region has the DNA TGTGCCAGCAGCTTGACAGGGCCGAACACTGAAGCTTTCTTT. Translation gives CASSLTGPNTEAFF.

The chain links TRBV4-3 to TRBJ1-6; the match to TRBD1 covers 7 bases. Trimming cost V 1 base and J 9 bases; bases outside gene matches: 9. CDR1 and CDR2 from the germline V gene are LGHNA and YSLEER. The CDR3 spans 16 residues. CDR3 DNA sequence: TGCGCCAGCAGCCAAGTGTCTGGACAGGATATTTCACCCCTCCACTTT. It is translated as CASSQVSGQDISPLHF.

The chain employs TRBV4-2 and TRBJ1-2; no definite D call. The V gene's germline CDR1 is LGHNA and CDR2 YNFKEQ. The CDR3 runs to 13 residues. The V gene lost 1 base and the J gene lost 6 bases, with 9 bases spanning the gap. In nucleotides, the CDR3 is TGTGCCAGCAGCCAAGGCAGGAAAGATGGCTACACCTTC. Amino acid sequence: CASSQGRKDGYTF.

The rearrangement links TRBV2 to TRBJ1-1, with no clear D. The CDR3 length is 13 residues. Deletions cut 8 bases from V and 1 base from J, with 11 bases between. CDR1 is SNHLY, CDR2 FYNNEI, per germline. In nucleotides, the CDR3 is TGTGCCAGCGACACAAGTCGGAACACTGAAGCTTTCTTT. Protein product: CASDTSRNTEAFF.

The chain combines TRBV2 with TRBJ1-5; possibly TRBD1 for D (5 bases). V gave up 7 bases and J gave up 5 bases, with 15 bases separating them. This CDR3 contains 14 residues. Germline V gene lookup returns CDR1 SNHLY and CDR2 FYNNEI. DNA of the CDR3: TGTGCCAGCAATAATCGGGGGAAGGATCAGCCCCAGCATTTT. This sequence encodes CASNNRGKDQPQHF.

The chain carries TRBV5-4 and TRBJ1-1; 7 bases align to TRBD1. CDR3 length: 15 residues. Germline CDR1 and CDR2: SGHNT and YYREEE (reference sequence). V was clipped by 2 bases and J by 0 bases; unmatched bases: 4. This chain's CDR3 is CASSFRTGLNTEAFF. CDR3 bases: TGTGCCAGCAGCTTCCGGACAGGATTGAACACTGAAGCTTTCTTT.

The chain has TRBV10-2 and TRBJ1-1; possibly TRBD1 for D (5 bases). V lost 2 bases and J lost 11, with 9 bases in between. CDR3 length equals 11 residues. Germline V lookup: CDR1 WSHSY, CDR2 SAAADI. The CDR3 loop reads CASSEEGVAFF. CDR3 bases: TGCGCCAGCAGTGAGGAAGGGGTGGCTTTCTTT.

The V gene is TRBV27, the J gene TRBJ2-1; no definite D call. CDR3 size: 13 residues. Germline V lookup: CDR1 MNHEY, CDR2 SMNVEV (reference sequence). Trimming removed 6 bases from V and 2 bases from J, with 8 bases in between. CDR3 DNA: TGTGCCAGCAGATTCCGTGCCTACAATGAGCAGTTCTTC. Translation gives CASRFRAYNEQFF.

J is TRBJ2-7 and V is TRBV4-3; 8 bases fit TRBD2. This CDR3 contains 15 residues. Germline values: CDR1 LGHNA, CDR2 YSLEER. V was pared by 0 bases and J by 2 bases, with 3 bases of the junction left unmatched. The CDR3 here is CASSQELAEAYEQYF. CDR3 in DNA: TGCGCCAGCAGCCAAGAACTAGCGGAGGCCTACGAGCAGTACTTC.

The chain has TRBV14 and TRBJ1-2; 7 bases are a match to TRBD1. The trim removed 5 bases at V and 8 bases at J, leaving 8 bases unmatched. Germline CDR1 is SGHDN and CDR2 is FVKESK. The CDR3 loop spans 13 amino acids. The CDR3 sequence: CASSAQGNNGYTF. CDR3 coding DNA: TGTGCCAGCAGCGCACAGGGGAATAACGGCTACACCTTC. The full variable domain, with the rest looked up from reference TRBV14 and TRBJ1-2, is EAGVTQFPSHSVIEKGQTVTLRCDPISGHDNLYWYRRVMGKEIKFLLHFVKESKQDESGMPNNRFLAERTGGTYSTLKVQPAELEDSGVYFCASSAQGNNGYTFGSGTRLTVV.

V gene TRBV27 combines with J gene TRBJ2-5; TRBD1 is a possible D gene (6 bases). The J call may not be correct, given that the DNA end is closer to TRBJ2-7. Looked up from germline, CDR1 is MNHEY and CDR2 is SMNVEV (reference sequence). The CDR3 totals 13 residues. The CDR3 sequence is CASSLYRADEQYF. The CDR3 bases are TGTGCCAGCAGTTTATACAGGGCAGACGAGCAGTACTTC.